The clone carrying this TCR beta chain was recorded a few times. Antigen: not known. This specimen comes from a study of cytomegalovirus exposure and HLA in healthy donors. Study results and limitations: Several of the most significant clusters appeared, in a later analysis, to be linked to common viral pathogens.

Amplification used 60 Vbeta primers and 13 Jbeta primers. Using immunoSEQ multiplex PCR, the repertoire was profiled, and TCRdb retains in-frame clones only, with some absent. The sample yields around 180,000 clones, 84% seen once. The CDR3 runs to 15 residues. The germline V and J ends were trimmed by 7 bases and 2 bases, with 15 bases remaining between them. Germline-derived CDR1 and CDR2 are MNHEY and SVGAGI. The chain recombines TRBV6-5 with TRBJ1-5; D is ambiguous. Material: PBMCs. This TCR derives from a man aged 18 to 35 in good health and CMV-seronegative. The CDR3 protein is CASKRQADRNQPQHF. Written as DNA, the CDR3 is TGTGCCAGCAAGCGGCAGGCCGATCGCAATCAGCCCCAGCATTTT.